This T cell receptor beta chain appears in the sequencing data of a study of blood T cell repertoires in COVID-19. The CDR3 runs 15 residues. With 4 bases removed from V and 5 bases from J, the gap between germline ends came to 18 bases. Looked up from germline, CDR1 is SGHRS and CDR2 is YFSETQ. Sequenced by immunoSEQ multiplex PCR; TCRdb stores in-frame clones only, minus some. This repertoire shows about 400,000 clones, around 84% found once; its top ten account for approximately 2.9%. The sequenced sample was peripheral blood. The chain joins TRBV5-1 to TRBJ2-5; tentative D call: TRBD2 (5 bases). This clonotype was sampled from a human donor in a cohort sampled during active COVID-19. The CDR3 DNA follows: TGCGCCAGCAGCAACCCGACGCGGCCGGGGGAGACCCAGTACTTC. It specifies CASSNPTRPGETQYF.